This TCR beta chain was found in a study of T cells in Graves' hyperthyroidism and ophthalmopathy (dated by TCRdb to between 2018 and 2021). Describing the broader study: Peripheral blood was collected at initial diagnosis, before any treatment. The paper reports TCR Vbeta CDR3 sequencing of fewer than 150 peripheral blood samples: 43 ophthalmopathy, fewer than 80 hyperthyroidism and approximately 17 progressor patients. Prospective prediction of ophthalmopathy was tested in an independent validation cohort consisting of fewer than 20 hyperthyroidism patients and around 16 patients who later progressed to ophthalmopathy. A discovery cohort of around 100 patients, about 43 with Graves' ophthalmopathy and under 60 with stable Graves' hyperthyroidism, was used to find distinguishing TCR V-J signatures. In addition, the study compared T-cell repertoires in thyroid tissue and in blood from roughly six Graves' hyperthyroidism patients. For training and testing, the 100 or so patients in the discovery cohort were randomly divided in a 7:3 ratio. Following sampling, methimazole starting at 30 mg daily was given to hyperthyroidism patients, and high-dose intravenous methylprednisolone was given to ophthalmopathy patients. Here is what the overall study found, with its caveats: In cross-validation, a model built on a 13 V-J signature told ophthalmopathy apart from stable hyperthyroidism with approximately 90% sensitivity and approximately 81% specificity, and in testing the same model reached 80%/75%. Most expanded thyroid clonotypes (frequency above 0.001) were also found in blood, which suggests that blood repertoires may mirror thyroid immune responses. No statistical method was used to fix the sample size in advance, and group allocation was not hidden from the investigators. In validation, the model predicted progression to ophthalmopathy with 60% to 71% sensitivity and approximately 72% specificity, a median of 6.5 months before onset.

Amplification of TCR beta CDR3 regions was carried out from RNA transcripts. The first round of RT-PCR for the TCR CDR3 was performed with the HTBI primer set and the Qiagen OneStep RT-PCR kit. Libraries were constructed in a second round of multiplex PCR, after which size selection and purification were performed. Paired-end sequencing of the libraries was performed with 100 bp reads on an Illumina HiSeq2000. The authors' pipeline ran thus. SOAPnuke was used to process the raw data, removing reads that contained adapters or uncalled bases, had a mean Phred below 15, or lacked an exact match to the constant primer or identifier. COPE v1.2.5 was used to merge high-quality paired reads, and clonotypes were defined as unique nucleotide sequences. Clonotypes were aligned to IMGT TRBV, TRBD and TRBJ reference segments using MiTCR v1.1. Only V-J combinations with frequency above 0.0001, covering 98% to 99.2% of repertoires, were analysed. The TCS score was defined as the ratio of F50 (clonal expansion) to E x V (chaos), calculated using BLOSUM62-based TCRdist between CDR3 peptides within each V-J. Welch's t-statistics and random forest reduced approximately 520 V-J features to around 14, which were used in a naive Bayes classifier (R e1071). The similarity between thyroid and blood repertoires was quantified using the Morisita-Horn index. TCRdb handled the public reads itself, with Q25 trimming in fastp and clone calling in MiXCR, and kept productive beta chains. Rows merge per CDR3 protein into single entries with the most common DNA and genes. These V and J calls originate from TCRdb's pipeline instead of the authors' own analysis. For this sample the table gives about 840,000 distinct CDR3 sequences, of which 38% were detected only once. The ten largest make up around 9.3% of the sample.

Stable Graves' hyperthyroidism was defined as the absence of progression to ophthalmopathy over 18 months of follow-up. Hyperthyroidism patients were aged 18 to 65 years and newly diagnosed, with disease duration of less than 2 months. Patients with uncontrolled infections, other autoimmune diseases, pregnancy or lactation were excluded. Clinical symptoms, serum thyroxine and TRAb, thyroid ultrasound, and orbital computed tomography formed the basis for the diagnoses. PBMCs were separated from under 12 ml of fresh peripheral blood using Ficoll-Paque density gradient centrifugation. Total RNA was extracted using Trizol reagent, and RNA quality was assessed on an Agilent 2100 Bioanalyzer. The CDR3 sequence holds 13 residues, the cysteine and phenylalanine included. CDR3 DNA is the only sequence kept; it has 39 bases, read in frame from the first base. From the germline V gene (reference sequence), CDR1 is LNHDA and CDR2 is SQIVND. V is cut by 5 bases and J by 0 bases, and the space between the germline ends is 7 bases.

The sample holds many counts of this clonotype. It lacks a known antigen. No clone much larger than this one lies a single base away; base qualities are absent. This sequence uses TRBV19 and TRBJ2-5, with a weak D call of TRBD2 (6 bases match). What was sequenced was blood. The receptor comes from a man aged 18 to 29 with Graves' hyperthyroidism. Here is the DNA: TGTGCCAGTAGTGCGGGACACCAAGAGACCCAGTACTTC. It translates as CASSAGHQETQYF.